Presented here are 27 T cell receptor beta chains from one specimen sequenced in a study of blood T cell repertoires in COVID-19. Only in-frame clones appear in the TCRdb table, and some are missing; sequencing was by immunoSEQ multiplex PCR. Among about 130,000 clones, more than 60% were seen once, and the ten largest hold over 1.5%. The sequenced material came from peripheral blood. Source of these receptors: a woman in her 70s with acute or convalescent COVID-19.

J is TRBJ2-1 and V is TRBV3-1 (or the pseudogene TRBV3-2); D uncertain. Trimming stripped 7 bases from V and 6 bases from J, with 22 bases between. This CDR3 comprises 16 residues. In germline, CDR1 is LGHDT, CDR2 YNNKEL (reference sequence). The CDR3 reads CASTLSLTVSSNEQFF. CDR3 in DNA: TGTGCCAGCACCCTATCCCTAACTGTGAGTAGCAATGAGCAGTTCTTC.

This rearrangement joins TRBV5-5 to TRBJ2-2, with D hard to call. Germline loops: CDR1 SGHKS, CDR2 YYEKEE (reference sequence). Trimming shortened V by 0 bases and J by 4 bases, and 4 bases separated the two germline ends. This CDR3 is built from 13 residues. DNA of the CDR3: TGTGCCAGCAGCTTGGCGAGCACCGGGGAGCTGTTTTTT. It specifies CASSLASTGELFF.

This clone has only one observation. V is TRBV7-3 and J is TRBJ2-2; 9 nucleotides line up with TRBD1. Germline V lookup: CDR1 SGHTA, CDR2 FQGTGA. There are 18 residues in the CDR3. V dropped 5 bases and J dropped 2; count of bases not matched to a gene: 12. The CDR3 loop is CASSVVPTGGLNTGELFF. The DNA of the CDR3 is TGTGCCAGCAGCGTAGTACCAACAGGGGGCCTTAACACCGGGGAGCTGTTTTTT.

This chain connects TRBV11-2 to TRBJ2-7, with TRBD2 matching 14 bases. In germline, CDR1 is SGHAT, CDR2 FQNNGV. The V and J ends lost 2 bases and 6 bases, in that order; junction bases with no gene match: 9. The CDR3 length is 17 residues. The CDR3 nucleotides are TGTGCCAGCAGCTTACGCCTCGGGACTAGCGGGAGCCCCGAGCAGTACTTC. It specifies CASSLRLGTSGSPEQYF. The variable domain in full, completed from reference TRBV11-2 and TRBJ2-7, reads EAGVAQSPRYKIIEKRQSVAFWCNPISGHATLYWYQQILGQGPKLLIQFQNNGVVDDSQLPKDRFSAERLKGVDSTLKIQPAKLEDSAVYLCASSLRLGTSGSPEQYFGPGTRLTVT.

This clone was recorded a few times. This sequence joins TRBV27 and TRBJ1-5, with TRBD1 as a possible D gene (6 bases). The germline V and J ends were trimmed by 3 bases and 7 bases, with 16 bases remaining between them. Germline lookup yields CDR1 MNHEY and CDR2 SMNVEV (reference sequence). This CDR3 is built from 15 residues. The CDR3: CASSFQGLRDQPQHF. The CDR3 nucleotides read TGTGCCAGCAGTTTTCAGGGGTTGAGGGACCAGCCCCAGCATTTT.

This clone was found once. The chain combines TRBV7-9 with TRBJ2-7; the match to TRBD1 covers 7 bases. CDR1 is SEHNR and CDR2 is FQNEAQ in the germline V gene (reference sequence). This CDR3 region has 14 residues. The V segment lost 3 bases and the J segment 3 bases; nucleotides outside the gene matches: 5. The CDR3 region is CASSLTGPDYEQYF. CDR3 DNA: TGTGCCAGCAGCTTGACAGGGCCAGACTACGAGCAGTACTTC.

The table lists this clone with many counts. The V and J genes are TRBV6-5 and TRBJ1-1; TRBD1 aligns across 7 bases. The CDR3 length is 15 residues. V shed 7 bases, J shed 5 bases, and the junction held 13 bases outside the gene matches. Germline-derived CDR1 and CDR2 are MNHEY and SVGAGI. The CDR3 nucleotides read TGTGCCAGCATCCCGGACAGGTACAAGGTGACTGAAGCTTTCTTT. Translation gives CASIPDRYKVTEAFF.

This chain links TRBV12-3 or TRBV12-4 with TRBJ2-7; D may be TRBD1 (6 bases). The CDR3 has 13 amino acids. Trimming stripped 8 bases from V and 6 bases from J, with 17 bases between. The CDR3 DNA reads TGTGCCAGCGGGCAGTCAGGGGTGGGCGAGCAGTACTTC. The encoded protein is CASGQSGVGEQYF.

This clone occurred a few times. The chain carries TRBV30 and TRBJ2-2, with D uncertain. The germline V gene encodes CDR1 GTSNPN and CDR2 SVGIG (reference sequence). V was shortened by 2 bases and J by 3 bases, with 10 bases between the two germline ends. The CDR3 has 14 residues. CDR3 residues: CAWSPDGYTGELFF. CDR3 sequence (DNA): TGTGCCTGGAGTCCCGACGGGTACACCGGGGAGCTGTTTTTT.

The CDR3 coding sequence is TGTGCCAGCAGTTACATGGGCAGGGGAGTCAACGAGCAGTACTTC. Translating gives CASSYMGRGVNEQYF. The chain couples TRBV6-2 or TRBV6-3 to TRBJ2-7, with a weak D call TRBD1 (6 bases). Germline loops: CDR1 MNHEY, CDR2 SVGEGT. The CDR3 spans 15 residues. V lost 2 bases and J lost 5, with 16 bases in between.

J is TRBJ1-2 and V is TRBV28; a possible D gene is TRBD1 (6 bases). Trimming cost V 5 bases and J 4 bases, with 11 bases left between them. The CDR3 has 13 residues. Germline V gene sequence: CDR1 MDHEN, CDR2 SYDVKM. CDR3 sequence reads: CASSGGQIYGYTF. The CDR3 region has the DNA TGTGCCAGCAGTGGCGGACAGATCTATGGCTACACCTTC.

The rearrangement joins TRBV5-1 to TRBJ1-4, with D unresolved. V was trimmed by 1 base and J by 7 bases, leaving 8 bases between them. The CDR3 is 13 residues long. Germline V gene lookup returns CDR1 SGHRS and CDR2 YFSETQ. As DNA, the CDR3 is TGCGCCAGCAGCTTGTTTAGGAGTGAAAAACTGTTTTTT. This codes for CASSLFRSEKLFF.

The CDR3 sequence: CASSQDLPSSYNEQFF. The CDR3 DNA reads TGCGCCAGCAGCCAAGATTTGCCGAGCTCCTACAATGAGCAGTTCTTC. The chain joins TRBV4-3 to TRBJ2-1; D call uncertain. V lost 0 bases to trimming and J lost 0 bases, with 9 bases between them. CDR1 is LGHNA, CDR2 YSLEER, per germline. The CDR3 has 16 residues.

The chain combines TRBV7-2 with TRBJ2-1, with TRBD2 matching 12 bases. The CDR3 totals 15 residues. CDR1 is SGHTA, CDR2 FQGNSA, per germline. The J segment lost 9 bases and the V segment lost 4 bases, leaving 7 bases of the junction unmatched. The CDR3 sequence: CASSSTSGGSGEQFF. The CDR3 DNA reads as TGTGCCAGCAGCTCGACTAGCGGGGGTTCGGGTGAGCAGTTCTTC.

The chain combines TRBV7-9 with TRBJ2-3; 8 nucleotides agree with TRBD2. This CDR3 is built from 15 residues. Losses at the gene ends were 4 bases for V and 3 bases for J; bases not matched to a gene: 6. The germline V gene encodes CDR1 SEHNR and CDR2 FQNEAQ (reference sequence). This CDR3 reads CASSSGTRNTDTQYF. Here the CDR3 DNA reads TGTGCCAGCAGCTCCGGGACTAGGAATACAGATACGCAGTATTTT.

The chain employs TRBV30 and TRBJ2-3; 9 bases fit TRBD2. The CDR3 covers 16 residues. Germline-derived CDR1 and CDR2 are GTSNPN and SVGIG (reference sequence). Unmatched junction bases numbered 9, after V lost 0 bases and J lost 5 bases. CDR3 bases: TGTGCCTGGAGTGTTTCTGGCGGGAGGGCCATAGATACGCAGTATTTT. It codes for CAWSVSGGRAIDTQYF.

The V call is TRBV5-1, the J call TRBJ1-1; D not certain. CDR1 is SGHRS, CDR2 YFSETQ, per germline. Trimming shortened V by 2 bases and J by 4 bases, and 9 bases separated the two germline ends. The CDR3 loop spans 13 amino acids. Here the CDR3 DNA reads TGCGCCAGCAGCTTCCGGGGTGCCACTGAAGCTTTCTTT. Its protein is CASSFRGATEAFF.

The chain couples TRBV18 to TRBJ2-5, with 7 bases identical to TRBD1. Losses at the gene ends were 3 bases for V and 4 bases for J; bases not matched to a gene: 8. The CDR3 length is 15 residues. Germline V gives CDR1 KGHSH, CDR2 LQKENI. The CDR3 protein is CASSPVGTVIETQYF. The CDR3 region has the DNA TGTGCCAGCTCACCGGTGGGGACAGTCATAGAGACCCAGTACTTC.

The chain carries TRBV9 and TRBJ2-2; D unresolved. Trimming stripped 3 bases from V and 7 bases from J, with 10 bases between. Looked up from germline, CDR1 is SGDLS and CDR2 is YYNGEE. This CDR3 is 13 amino acids long. The CDR3 DNA is TGTGCCAGCAGCGCCGACATCGGCGGGGAGCTGTTTTTT. It specifies CASSADIGGELFF. The entire variable domain, with the rest obtained from reference TRBV9 and TRBJ2-2, is as follows: DSGVTQTPKHLITATGQRVTLRCSPRSGDLSVYWYQQSLDQGLQFLIQYYNGEERAKGNILERFSAQQFPDLHSELNLSSLELGDSALYFCASSADIGGELFFGEGSRLTVL.

The table lists this clone with a count of one. J is TRBJ1-2 and V is TRBV9; D is possibly TRBD1 (6 bases). Trimming took off 0 bases at V and 7 bases at J, with 16 bases between the two ends. CDR3 length equals 15 residues. From germline, CDR1 is SGDLS and CDR2 YYNGEE. The chain's CDR3 is CASSVAVTGSFGYTF. CDR3 DNA sequence: TGTGCCAGCAGCGTAGCTGTGACAGGCTCTTTTGGCTACACCTTC.

The V and J genes are TRBV9 and TRBJ1-2; D is possibly TRBD1 (5 bases). Germline V gives CDR1 SGDLS, CDR2 YYNGEE. CDR3 size: 11 residues. The CDR3 DNA reads as TGTGGGGGGAGGGCCCCGAAAGGCTACACCTTC. It encodes CGGRAPKGYTF.

V gene TRBV4-2 combines with J gene TRBJ2-2, with TRBD2 as a possible D gene (5 bases). This CDR3 spans 12 amino acids. Germline V gives CDR1 LGHNA, CDR2 YNFKEQ. Trimming left V 4 bases short and J 8 bases short, with 8 bases between. CDR3 region: CASSPWRGELFF. CDR3 DNA sequence: TGTGCCAGCAGCCCATGGAGGGGGGAGCTGTTTTTT.

V gene TRBV4-3 combines with J gene TRBJ2-1; possible D gene TRBD2, 7 bases. The germline CDR1 and CDR2 sequences are LGHNA and YSLEER. Between the trimmed V and J ends, which lost 0 bases and 7 bases, there was a span of 19 bases. The CDR3 is 17 amino acids. The CDR3 reads CASSQDPRGGAKNEQFF. The CDR3 DNA follows: TGCGCCAGCAGCCAAGATCCTAGGGGGGGGGCTAAAAATGAGCAGTTCTTC.

The chain has TRBV28 and TRBJ2-2, with TRBD2 matching over 11 bases. After removal of 6 bases from V and 0 bases from J, the junction contained 3 bases not matched to a gene. The CDR3 has 16 amino acids. Per germline, CDR1 MDHEN and CDR2 SYDVKM. DNA of the CDR3: TGTGCCAGCAGGACGGGACTAGCGGCGAACACCGGGGAGCTGTTTTTT. Encoded protein: CASRTGLAANTGELFF.

This sequence joins TRBV2 and TRBJ2-1, with 9 bases lining up with TRBD2. V shed 8 bases, J shed 8 bases, and the junction held 13 bases outside the gene matches. The CDR3 runs to 15 residues. Germline values: CDR1 SNHLY, CDR2 FYNNEI. DNA for the CDR3: TGTGCCAGCGCATTGGGCGGGGGGGCCATGGATGAGCAGTTCTTC. It specifies CASALGGGAMDEQFF.

The J gene is TRBJ1-5, the V gene TRBV19; 7 nucleotides agree with TRBD1. Trimming cost V 2 bases and J 6 bases; bases outside gene matches: 10. Germline-derived CDR1 and CDR2 are LNHDA and SQIVND (reference sequence). The CDR3 has 16 residues. The CDR3 protein is CASSIKQGTMVQPQHF. In DNA form, the CDR3 reads TGTGCCAGTAGTATAAAACAGGGGACGATGGTTCAGCCCCAGCATTTT. Looking up the rest from reference TRBV19 and TRBJ1-5 gives the full variable domain: DGGITQSPKYLFRKEGQNVTLSCEQNLNHDAMYWYRQDPGQGLRLIYYSQIVNDFQKGDIAEGYSVSREKKESFPLTVTSAQKNPTAFYLCASSIKQGTMVQPQHFGDGTRLSIL.

This clone was picked up a small number of times. This rearrangement joins TRBV6-5 to TRBJ1-1; 7 nucleotides line up with TRBD1. Germline-derived CDR1 and CDR2 are MNHEY and SVGAGI. The CDR3 totals 15 residues. Trimming cost V 6 bases and J 1 base; bases outside gene matches: 8. The CDR3, as DNA: TGTGCCAGCAGCGAGGACAGGAAGCGGAACACTGAAGCTTTCTTT. Translating gives CASSEDRKRNTEAFF.